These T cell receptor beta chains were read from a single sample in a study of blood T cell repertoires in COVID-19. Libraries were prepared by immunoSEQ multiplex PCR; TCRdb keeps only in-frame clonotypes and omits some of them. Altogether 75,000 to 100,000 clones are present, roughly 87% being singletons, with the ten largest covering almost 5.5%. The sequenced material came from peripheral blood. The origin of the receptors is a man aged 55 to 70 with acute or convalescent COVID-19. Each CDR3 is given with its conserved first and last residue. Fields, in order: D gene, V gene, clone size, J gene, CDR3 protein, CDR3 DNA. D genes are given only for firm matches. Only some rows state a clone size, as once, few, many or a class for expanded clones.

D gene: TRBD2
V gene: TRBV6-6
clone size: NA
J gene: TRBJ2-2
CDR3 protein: CASRPPGLAPGELFF
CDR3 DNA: TGTGCCAGCAGGCCCCCCGGACTAGCGCCCGGGGAGCTGTTTTTT

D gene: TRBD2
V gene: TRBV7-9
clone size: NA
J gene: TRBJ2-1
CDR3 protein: CASSTRTSGANEQFF
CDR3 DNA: TGTGCCAGCAGCACAAGGACTAGCGGGGCCAATGAGCAGTTCTTC

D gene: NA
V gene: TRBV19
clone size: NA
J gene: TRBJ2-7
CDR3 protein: CASSTPGRGREQYF
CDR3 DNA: TGTGCCAGTAGTACCCCTGGCCGGGGAAGGGAGCAGTACTTC

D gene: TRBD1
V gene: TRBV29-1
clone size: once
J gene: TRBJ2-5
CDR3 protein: CSVWDSHHQETQYF
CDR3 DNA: TGCAGCGTATGGGACAGCCATCATCAAGAGACCCAGTACTTC

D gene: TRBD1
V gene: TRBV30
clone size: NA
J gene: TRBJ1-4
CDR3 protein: CAWSGDRGATNEKLFF
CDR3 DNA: TGTGCCTGGAGTGGGGACAGGGGGGCAACTAATGAAAAACTGTTTTTT

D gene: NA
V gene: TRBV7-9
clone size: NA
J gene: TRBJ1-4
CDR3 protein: CASSQVRGGGSYEKLFF
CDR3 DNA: TGTGCCAGCAGCCAAGTCAGGGGAGGGGGGAGCTATGAAAAACTGTTTTTT

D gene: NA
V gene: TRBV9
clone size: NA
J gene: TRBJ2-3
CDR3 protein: CASSPRDFQTQYF
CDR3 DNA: TGTGCCAGCAGCCCGCGGGACTTCCAAACGCAGTATTTT

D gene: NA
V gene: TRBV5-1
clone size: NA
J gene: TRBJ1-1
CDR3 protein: CASSRIESGTEAFF
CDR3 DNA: TGCGCCAGCAGCCGGATTGAGTCGGGGACTGAAGCTTTCTTT

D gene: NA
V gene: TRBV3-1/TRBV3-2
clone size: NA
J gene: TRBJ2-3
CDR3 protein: CASSPLGQGGSTDTQYF
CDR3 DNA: TGTGCCAGCAGCCCCCTGGGCCAGGGGGGTAGCACAGATACGCAGTATTTT

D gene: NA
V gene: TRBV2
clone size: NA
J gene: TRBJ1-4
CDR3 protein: CASSRTSLLGEKLFF
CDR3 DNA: TGTGCCAGCAGCCGGACATCTTTGCTGGGTGAAAAACTGTTTTTT

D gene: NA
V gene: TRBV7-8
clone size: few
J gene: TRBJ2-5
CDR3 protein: CASTPLAGETETQYF
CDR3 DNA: TGTGCCAGCACCCCCTTAGCCGGGGAGACTGAGACCCAGTACTTC

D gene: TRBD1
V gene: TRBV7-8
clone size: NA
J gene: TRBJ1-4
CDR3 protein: CASSLRRTGFLGTNEKLFF
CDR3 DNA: TGTGCCAGCAGCTTGAGGAGGACAGGGTTTTTGGGAACTAATGAAAAACTGTTTTTT

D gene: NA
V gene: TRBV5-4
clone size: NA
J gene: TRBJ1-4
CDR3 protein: CASTPLLEKLFF
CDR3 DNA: TGTGCCAGCACCCCCCTCTTAGAAAAACTGTTTTTT

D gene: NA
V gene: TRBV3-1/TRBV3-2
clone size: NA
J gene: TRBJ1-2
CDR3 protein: CASSPWTGNGYTF
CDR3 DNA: TGTGCCAGCAGCCCCTGGACTGGAAATGGCTACACCTTC

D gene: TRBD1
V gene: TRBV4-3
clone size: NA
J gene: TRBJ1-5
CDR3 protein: CASSQDGTGGAYQPQHF
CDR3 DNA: TGCGCCAGCAGCCAAGATGGGACAGGGGGTGCGTATCAGCCCCAGCATTTT

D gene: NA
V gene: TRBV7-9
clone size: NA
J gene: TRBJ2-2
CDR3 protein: CASSFLGDTGELFF
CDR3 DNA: TGTGCCAGCAGCTTTTTAGGGGACACCGGGGAGCTGTTTTTT

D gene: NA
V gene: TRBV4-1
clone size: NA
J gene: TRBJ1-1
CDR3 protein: CASSQLRGIGAFF
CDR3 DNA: TGCGCCAGCAGCCAACTACGGGGTATCGGAGCTTTCTTT

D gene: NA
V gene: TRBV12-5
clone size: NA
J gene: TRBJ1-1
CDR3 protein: CASGSDSLQAFF
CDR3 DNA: TGTGCTAGTGGCAGCGACAGTTTACAAGCTTTCTTT

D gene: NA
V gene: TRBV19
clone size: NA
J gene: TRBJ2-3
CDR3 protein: CASSISRTDTQYF
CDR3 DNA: TGTGCCAGTAGTATTAGCCGCACAGATACGCAGTATTTT

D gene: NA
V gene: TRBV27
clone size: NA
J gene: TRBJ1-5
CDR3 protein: CASSFINQPQHF
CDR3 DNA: TGTGCCAGCAGTTTTATCAATCAGCCCCAGCATTTT

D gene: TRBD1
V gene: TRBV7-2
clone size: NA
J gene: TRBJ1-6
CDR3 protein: CASSQQGAGSPLHF
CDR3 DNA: TGTGCCAGCAGCCAACAGGGGGCAGGGTCACCCCTCCACTTT

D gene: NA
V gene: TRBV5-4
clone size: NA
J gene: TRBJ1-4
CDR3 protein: CASSLAATNEKLFF
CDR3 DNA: TGTGCCAGCAGCTTGGCTGCAACTAATGAAAAACTGTTTTTT

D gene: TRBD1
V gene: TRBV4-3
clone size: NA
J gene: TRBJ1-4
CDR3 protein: CASSPVYGTGGGNEKLFF
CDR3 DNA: TGCGCCAGCAGCCCAGTTTACGGAACAGGGGGTGGTAATGAAAAACTGTTTTTT

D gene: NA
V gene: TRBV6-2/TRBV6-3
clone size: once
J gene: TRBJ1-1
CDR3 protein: CASSLDRQNTEAFF
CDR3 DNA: TGTGCCAGCAGTCTAGACAGACAGAACACTGAAGCTTTCTTT

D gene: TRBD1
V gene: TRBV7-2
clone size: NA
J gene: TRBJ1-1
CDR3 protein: CASSWDRGRNTEAFF
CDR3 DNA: TGTGCCAGCAGTTGGGACAGGGGGCGCAACACTGAAGCTTTCTTT

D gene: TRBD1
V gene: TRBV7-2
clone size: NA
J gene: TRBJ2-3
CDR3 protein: CASSWDRGTDTQYF
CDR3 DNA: TGTGCCAGCAGCTGGGACAGGGGAACAGATACGCAGTATTTT

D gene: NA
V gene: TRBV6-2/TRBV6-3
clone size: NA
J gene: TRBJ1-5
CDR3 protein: CASSYPVQGKTQPQHF
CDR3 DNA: TGTGCCAGCAGTTACCCGGTACAGGGAAAAACTCAGCCCCAGCATTTT

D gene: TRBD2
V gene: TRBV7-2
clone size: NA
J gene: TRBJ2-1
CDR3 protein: CASSRTSGGWSSYNEQFF
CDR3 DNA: TGTGCCAGCAGTAGGACTAGCGGGGGGTGGAGCTCCTACAATGAGCAGTTCTTC

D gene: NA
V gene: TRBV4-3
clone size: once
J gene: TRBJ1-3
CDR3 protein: CASSQSRAGRSGNTIYF
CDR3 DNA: TGCGCCAGCAGCCAAAGCCGAGCAGGGCGCTCTGGAAACACCATATATTTT

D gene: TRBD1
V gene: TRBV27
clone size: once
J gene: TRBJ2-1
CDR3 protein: CASSPRQGGEQFF
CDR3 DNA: TGTGCCAGCAGCCCTCGACAGGGCGGCGAGCAGTTCTTC

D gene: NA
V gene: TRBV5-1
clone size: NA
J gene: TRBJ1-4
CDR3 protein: CASRPRLGVEKLFF
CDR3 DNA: TGCGCCAGCAGACCCCGACTAGGGGTTGAAAAACTGTTTTTT

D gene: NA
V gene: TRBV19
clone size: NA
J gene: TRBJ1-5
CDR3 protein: CASTPGVGPNQPQHF
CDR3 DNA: TGTGCCAGTACTCCCGGGGTGGGCCCCAATCAGCCCCAGCATTTT

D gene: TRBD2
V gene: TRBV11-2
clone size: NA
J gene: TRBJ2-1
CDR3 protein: CASSLGGTRDNEQFF
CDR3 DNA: TGTGCCAGCAGCTTAGGCGGGACTAGAGACAATGAGCAGTTCTTC

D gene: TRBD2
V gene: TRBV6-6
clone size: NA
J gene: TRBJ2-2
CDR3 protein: CASSRFQRGGPPGELFF
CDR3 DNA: TGTGCCAGCAGTCGATTTCAGCGGGGGGGCCCTCCCGGGGAGCTGTTTTTT

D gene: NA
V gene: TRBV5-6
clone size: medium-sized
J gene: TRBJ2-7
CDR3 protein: CASSLDRGGYEQYF
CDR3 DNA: TGTGCCAGCAGCTTGGATAGGGGGGGTTACGAGCAGTACTTC

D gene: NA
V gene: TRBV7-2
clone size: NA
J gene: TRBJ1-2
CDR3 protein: CASSFSGDGGRGGYTF
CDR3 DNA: TGTGCCAGCAGCTTTAGCGGGGACGGAGGAAGGGGTGGCTACACCTTC

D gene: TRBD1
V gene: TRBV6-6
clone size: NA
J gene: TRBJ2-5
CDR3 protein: CASSLTGTVEETQYF
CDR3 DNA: TGTGCCAGCAGTCTCACCGGGACAGTAGAGGAGACCCAGTACTTC

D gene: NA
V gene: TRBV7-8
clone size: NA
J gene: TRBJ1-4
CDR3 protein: CASSVSGSTNEKLFF
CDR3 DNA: TGTGCCAGCAGCGTATCAGGATCAACTAATGAAAAACTGTTTTTT

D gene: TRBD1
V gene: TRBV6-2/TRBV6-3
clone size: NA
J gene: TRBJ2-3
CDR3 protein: CASSTSPRTGRDTQYF
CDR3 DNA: TGTGCCAGCAGCACCTCGCCTCGGACAGGGAGGGATACGCAGTATTTT

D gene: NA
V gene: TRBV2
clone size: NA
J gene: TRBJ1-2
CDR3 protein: CASSEQEANYGYTF
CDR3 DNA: TGTGCCAGCAGTGAACAGGAAGCTAACTATGGCTACACCTTC

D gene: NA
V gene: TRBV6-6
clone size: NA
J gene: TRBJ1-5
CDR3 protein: CASRTQADQPQHF
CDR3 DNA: TGTGCCAGCAGAACACAGGCCGATCAGCCCCAGCATTTT

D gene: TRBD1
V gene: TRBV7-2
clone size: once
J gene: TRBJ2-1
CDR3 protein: CASSSDRAYNEQFF
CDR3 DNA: TGTGCCAGCAGCTCGGACAGGGCCTACAATGAGCAGTTCTTC

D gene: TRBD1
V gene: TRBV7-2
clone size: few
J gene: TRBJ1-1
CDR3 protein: CASSSTRQGGGAFF
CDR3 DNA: TGTGCCAGCAGCTCGACCAGACAGGGTGGAGGGGCTTTCTTT

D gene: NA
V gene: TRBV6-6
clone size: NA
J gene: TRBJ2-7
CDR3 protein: CASSPFEDTYEQYF
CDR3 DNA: TGTGCCAGCAGCCCCTTTGAGGACACCTACGAGCAGTACTTC

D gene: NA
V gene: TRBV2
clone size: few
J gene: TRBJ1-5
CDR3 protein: CASRDTSNQPQHF
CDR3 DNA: TGTGCCAGCAGGGACACTAGCAATCAGCCCCAGCATTTT

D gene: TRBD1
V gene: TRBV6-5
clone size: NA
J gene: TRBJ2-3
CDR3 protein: CASSHDRADTQYF
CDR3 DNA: TGTGCCAGCAGTCACGACAGGGCAGATACGCAGTATTTT

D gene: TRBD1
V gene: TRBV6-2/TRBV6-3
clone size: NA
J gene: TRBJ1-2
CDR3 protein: CASSGLGGQRRQNYGYTF
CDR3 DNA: TGTGCCAGCAGTGGCTTGGGGGGACAGCGAAGACAGAACTATGGCTACACCTTC

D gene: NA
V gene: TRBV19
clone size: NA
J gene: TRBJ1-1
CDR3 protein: CASSPRGSTEAFF
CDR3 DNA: TGTGCCAGTAGCCCAAGGGGAAGCACTGAAGCTTTCTTT

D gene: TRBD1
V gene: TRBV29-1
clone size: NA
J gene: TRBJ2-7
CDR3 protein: CSVEDGTGGYEQYF
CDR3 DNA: TGCAGCGTTGAAGATGGGACAGGGGGTTACGAGCAGTACTTC

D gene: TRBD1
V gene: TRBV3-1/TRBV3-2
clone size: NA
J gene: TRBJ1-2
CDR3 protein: CASSPRQGYGYTF
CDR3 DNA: TGTGCCAGCAGCCCGCGACAGGGCTATGGCTACACCTTC

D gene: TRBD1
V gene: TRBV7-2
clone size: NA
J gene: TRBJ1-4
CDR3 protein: CASSRLTRGRNEKLFF
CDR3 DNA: TGTGCCAGCAGCAGGCTCACCAGGGGGCGCAATGAAAAACTGTTTTTT

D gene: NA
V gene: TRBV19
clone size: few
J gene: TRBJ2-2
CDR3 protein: CASSIRRGTGELFF
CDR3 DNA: TGTGCCAGTAGTATTAGAAGGGGAACCGGGGAGCTGTTTTTT

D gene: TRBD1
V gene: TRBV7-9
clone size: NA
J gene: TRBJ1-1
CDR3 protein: CASSSHQGVAEAFF
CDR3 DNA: TGTGCCAGCAGCTCACATCAGGGGGTAGCTGAAGCTTTCTTT

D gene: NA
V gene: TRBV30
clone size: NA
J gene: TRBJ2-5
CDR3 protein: CAWSALETQYF
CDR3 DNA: TGTGCCTGGAGTGCCTTGGAGACCCAGTACTTC

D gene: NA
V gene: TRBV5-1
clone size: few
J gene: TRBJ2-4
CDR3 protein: CASSLSSPGDIQYF
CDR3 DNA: TGCGCCAGCAGCTTATCCAGCCCCGGAGACATTCAGTACTTC

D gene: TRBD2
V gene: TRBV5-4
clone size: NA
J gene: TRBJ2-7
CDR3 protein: CASSLPEALAGGQEQYF
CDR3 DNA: TGTGCCAGCAGCTTACCGGAGGCGCTAGCGGGGGGCCAGGAGCAGTACTTC

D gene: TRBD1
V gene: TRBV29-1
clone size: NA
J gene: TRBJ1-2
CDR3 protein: CSAMTGNTYGYTF
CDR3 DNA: TGCAGCGCTATGACAGGGAATACCTATGGCTACACCTTC

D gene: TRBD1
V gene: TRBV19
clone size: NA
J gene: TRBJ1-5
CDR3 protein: CASSPRNRGEPQHF
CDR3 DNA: TGTGCCAGTAGTCCCAGGAACAGGGGCGAGCCCCAGCATTTT

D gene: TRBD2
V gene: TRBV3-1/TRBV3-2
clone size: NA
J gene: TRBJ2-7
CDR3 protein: CASSQGLAGDITYEQYF
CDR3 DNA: TGTGCCAGCAGCCAGGGACTAGCGGGGGATATAACCTACGAGCAGTACTTC

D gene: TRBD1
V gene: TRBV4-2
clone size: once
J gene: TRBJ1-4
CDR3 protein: CASSQESTGGMEKLFF
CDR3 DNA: TGTGCCAGCAGCCAAGAAAGCACAGGGGGCATGGAAAAACTGTTTTTT